The TCR beta chain described here comes from a study of T cells in Graves' hyperthyroidism and ophthalmopathy. Overall study results and limits: It was a median around seven months before onset that the model predicted ophthalmopathy.

Using RNA transcripts as the source, TCR beta CDR3 regions were amplified. The TCR CDR3 first-round RT-PCR relied on the HTBI primer set. Via MiXCR, TCRdb re-called the multiplex PCR reads, giving one row per CDR3 protein. The sample shows more than 250,000 distinct CDR3 sequences, 12% to 15% of them seen only once. Each patient was aged 18 to 65 and had newly diagnosed hyperthyroidism of under 2 months' duration. Together with thyroid ultrasound, orbital computed tomography, serum thyroxine and TRAb, clinical symptoms were used for diagnoses. First hyperthyroidism diagnosis is when the blood sample was obtained, before any ophthalmopathy symptoms. The germline V and J ends were trimmed by 2 bases and 5 bases, with 12 bases remaining between them. The CDR3 extends over 14 amino acids. Looked up from germline, CDR1 is MGHRA and CDR2 is YSYEKL. Concerning this clonotype: Its antigen is currently unknown.

The chain recombines TRBV4-1 with TRBJ2-5; the D call may be TRBD1 or TRBD2 (5 bases each). Sample: blood. The TCR was taken from a woman aged 50 to 60 with Graves' hyperthyroidism that later progressed to Graves' ophthalmopathy. For the CDR3, the DNA is TGCGCCAGCAGCCAACCGAGGGACGGGGAGACCCAGTACTTC. The encoded protein is CASSQPRDGETQYF.